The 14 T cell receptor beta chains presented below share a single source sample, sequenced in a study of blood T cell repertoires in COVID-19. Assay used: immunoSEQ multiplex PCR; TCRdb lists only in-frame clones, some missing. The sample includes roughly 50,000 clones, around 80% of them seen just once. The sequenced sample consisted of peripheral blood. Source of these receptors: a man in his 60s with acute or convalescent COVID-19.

The DNA of the CDR3 is TGTGCCAGCAGACTCAAGCCGGGACAGGGGGGCACTGAAGCTTTCTTT. It specifies CASRLKPGQGGTEAFF. The chain has TRBV27 and TRBJ1-1; 11 bases fit TRBD1. Unmatched junction bases numbered 10, after V lost 6 bases and J lost 4 bases. Germline CDR1 and CDR2: MNHEY and SMNVEV (reference sequence). The CDR3 is 16 residues long.

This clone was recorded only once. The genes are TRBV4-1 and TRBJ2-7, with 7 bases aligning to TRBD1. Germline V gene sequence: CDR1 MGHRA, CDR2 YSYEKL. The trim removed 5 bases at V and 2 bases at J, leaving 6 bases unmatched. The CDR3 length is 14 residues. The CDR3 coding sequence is TGCGCCAGCAGCTATCCGGGACAGACCTACGAGCAGTACTTC. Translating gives CASSYPGQTYEQYF.

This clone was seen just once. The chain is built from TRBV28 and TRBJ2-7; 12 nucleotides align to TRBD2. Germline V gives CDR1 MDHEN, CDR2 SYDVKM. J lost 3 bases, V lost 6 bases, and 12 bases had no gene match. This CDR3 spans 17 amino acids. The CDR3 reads CASRPGTSGSPNYEQYF. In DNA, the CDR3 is TGTGCCAGCAGACCCGGGACTAGCGGGTCCCCAAACTACGAGCAGTACTTC. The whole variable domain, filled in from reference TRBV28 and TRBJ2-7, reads DVKVTQSSRYLVKRTGEKVFLECVQDMDHENMFWYRQDPGLGLRLIYFSYDVKMKEKGDIPEGYSVSREKKERFSLILESASTNQTSMYLCASRPGTSGSPNYEQYFGPGTRLTVT.

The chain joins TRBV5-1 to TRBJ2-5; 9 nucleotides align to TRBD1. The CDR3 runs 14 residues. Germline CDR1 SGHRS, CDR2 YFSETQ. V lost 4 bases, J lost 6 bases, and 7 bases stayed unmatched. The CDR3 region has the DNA TGCGCCAGCAGCCCCCGGACAGGGGAACAGACCCAGTACTTC. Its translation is CASSPRTGEQTQYF.

CDR3 sequence reads: CASSLQLTGANVLTF. CDR3 DNA sequence: TGTGCCAGCAGCTTGCAACTAACTGGGGCCAACGTCCTGACTTTC. The rearrangement links TRBV5-6 to TRBJ2-6; D remains ambiguous. The CDR3 contains 15 residues. The V end was cut by 1 base, the J end by 2 bases, with 7 bases between. The germline V gene encodes CDR1 SGHDT and CDR2 YYEEEE. Full variable domain (outside the CDR3, taken from reference TRBV5-6 and TRBJ2-6): DAGVTQSPTHLIKTRGQQVTLRCSPKSGHDTVSWYQQALGQGPQFIFQYYEEEERQRGNFPDRFSGHQFPNYSSELNVNALLLGDSALYLCASSLQLTGANVLTFGAGSRLTVL.

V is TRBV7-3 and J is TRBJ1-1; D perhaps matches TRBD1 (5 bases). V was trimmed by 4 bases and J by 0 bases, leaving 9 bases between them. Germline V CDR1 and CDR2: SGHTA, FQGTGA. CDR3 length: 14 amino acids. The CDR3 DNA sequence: TGTGCCAGCAGCTCGGGGGTCATGAACACTGAAGCTTTCTTT. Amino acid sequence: CASSSGVMNTEAFF. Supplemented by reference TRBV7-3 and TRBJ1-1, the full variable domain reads GAGVSQTPSNKVTEKGKYVELRCDPISGHTALYWYRQSLGQGPEFLIYFQGTGAADDSGLPNDRFFAVRPEGSVSTLKIQRTERGDSAVYLCASSSGVMNTEAFFGQGTRLTVV.

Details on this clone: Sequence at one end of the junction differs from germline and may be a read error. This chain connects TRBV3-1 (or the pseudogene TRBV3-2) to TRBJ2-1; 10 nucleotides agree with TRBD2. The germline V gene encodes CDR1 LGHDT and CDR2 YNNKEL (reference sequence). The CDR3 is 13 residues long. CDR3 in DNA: TGTGCCAGCAACCAAGGAACCGGGACTAGCGAGTTCTTC. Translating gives CASNQGTGTSEFF.

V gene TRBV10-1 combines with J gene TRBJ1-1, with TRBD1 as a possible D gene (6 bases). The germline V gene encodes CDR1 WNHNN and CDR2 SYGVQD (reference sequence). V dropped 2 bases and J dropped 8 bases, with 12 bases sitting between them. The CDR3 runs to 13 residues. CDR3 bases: TGCGCCAGCAGTGAGGCACAGGGTTTGGAAGCTTTCTTT. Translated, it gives CASSEAQGLEAFF.

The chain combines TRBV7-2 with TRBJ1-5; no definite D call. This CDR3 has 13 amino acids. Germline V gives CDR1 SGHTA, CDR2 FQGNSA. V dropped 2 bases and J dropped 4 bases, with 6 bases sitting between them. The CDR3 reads CASSLTPNQPQHF. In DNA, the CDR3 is TGTGCCAGCAGCTTAACACCGAATCAGCCCCAGCATTTT. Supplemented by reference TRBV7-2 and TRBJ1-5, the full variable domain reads GAGVSQSPSNKVTEKGKDVELRCDPISGHTALYWYRQSLGQGLEFLIYFQGNSAPDKSGLPSDRFSAERTGGSVSTLTIQRTQQEDSAVYLCASSLTPNQPQHFGDGTRLSIL.

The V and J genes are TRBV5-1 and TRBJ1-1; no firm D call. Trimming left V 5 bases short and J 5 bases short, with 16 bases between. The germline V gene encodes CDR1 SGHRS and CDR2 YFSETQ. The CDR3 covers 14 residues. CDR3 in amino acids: CASRPLSGNTEAFF. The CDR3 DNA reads TGCGCCAGCAGGCCGTTGTCGGGAAATACTGAAGCTTTCTTT. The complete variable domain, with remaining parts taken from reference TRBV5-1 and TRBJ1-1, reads KAGVTQTPRYLIKTRGQQVTLSCSPISGHRSVSWYQQTPGQGLQFLFEYFSETQRNKGNFPGRFSGRQFSNSRSEMNVSTLELGDSALYLCASRPLSGNTEAFFGQGTRLTVV.

CDR3 sequence reads: CSVEGTPTGIQYF. The CDR3 DNA is TGCAGCGTTGAGGGGACTCCGACCGGCATTCAGTACTTC. J is TRBJ2-4 and V is TRBV29-1; tentatively, D is TRBD2 (6 bases). The germline V and J ends were trimmed by 3 bases and 9 bases, with 15 bases remaining between them. CDR1 is SQVTM, CDR2 ANQGSEA, per germline. The CDR3 runs to 13 residues.

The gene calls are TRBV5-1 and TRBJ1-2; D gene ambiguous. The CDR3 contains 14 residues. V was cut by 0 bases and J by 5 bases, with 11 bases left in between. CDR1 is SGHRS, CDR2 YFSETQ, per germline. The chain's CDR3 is CASSLGAVDYGYTF. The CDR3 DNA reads TGCGCCAGCAGCTTGGGGGCCGTGGATTATGGCTACACCTTC.

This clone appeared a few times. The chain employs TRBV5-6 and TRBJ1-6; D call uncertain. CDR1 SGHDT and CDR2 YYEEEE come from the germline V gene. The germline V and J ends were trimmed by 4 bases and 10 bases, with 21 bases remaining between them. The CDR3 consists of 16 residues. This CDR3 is CASSPSEGGLGSPLHF. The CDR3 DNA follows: TGTGCCAGCAGCCCCTCAGAGGGAGGTTTAGGGTCACCCCTCCACTTT.

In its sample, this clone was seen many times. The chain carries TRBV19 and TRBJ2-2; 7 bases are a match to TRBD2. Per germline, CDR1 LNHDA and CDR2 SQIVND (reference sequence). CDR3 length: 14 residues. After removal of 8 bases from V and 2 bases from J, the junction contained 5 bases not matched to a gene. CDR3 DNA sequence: TGTGCCAGTTCCGGGACTATAAACACCGGGGAGCTGTTTTTT. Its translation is CASSGTINTGELFF.